A selection of T cell receptor beta chains follows, all from one sample in a study of radiotherapy plus CTLA-4 blockade in lung cancer. The protocol was immunoSEQ multiplex PCR, while the TCRdb copy is restricted to in-frame clones and leaves out a portion. The sample lists 80,000 or so clones; 70% to 85% were seen once. The sample here was peripheral blood, taken from a patient treated with radiotherapy plus ipilimumab. Receptor source: a human donor with non-small cell lung cancer who had stable disease on radiotherapy plus ipilimumab. CDR3s include the opening cysteine and the closing phenylalanine or tryptophan. D genes are given only for firm matches. The size field is filled for only some rows; it gives once, few, many or a size class.

-,15,-,TRBV4-1,TRBJ1-6,CASSQGIGGPSPLHF,TGCGCCAGCAGCCAAGGTATAGGGGGTCCTTCACCCCTCCACTTT
once,15,-,TRBV4-2,TRBJ1-3,CASSQVTGAGNTIYF,TGTGCCAGCAGCCAAGTCACGGGGGCGGGAAACACCATATATTTT
once,16,-,TRBV18,TRBJ1-3,CASSPYTPFSGNTIYF,TGTGCCAGCTCACCGTATACCCCATTCTCTGGAAACACCATATATTTT
few,16,-,TRBV11-3,TRBJ2-7,CASSPLGGGHYYEQYF,TGTGCCAGCAGCCCGCTCGGTGGGGGACATTACTACGAGCAGTACTTC
once,19,TRBD2,TRBV15,TRBJ2-7,CATSRDTRRTSGSIYEQYF,TGTGCCACCAGCAGAGATACCAGGCGGACTAGCGGGAGTATCTACGAGCAGTACTTC
-,15,TRBD1,TRBV28,TRBJ2-7,CASRLQGQGAYEQYF,TGTGCCAGCCGATTGCAGGGACAGGGTGCCTACGAGCAGTACTTC
-,14,-,TRBV30,TRBJ1-2,CAWSVPQVSYGYTF,TGTGCCTGGAGTGTACCTCAAGTCAGCTATGGCTACACCTTC
-,13,-,TRBV5-1,TRBJ1-1,CASSLPGNTEAFF,TGCGCCAGCAGCTTGCCCGGTAACACTGAAGCTTTCTTT
-,16,TRBD2,TRBV30,TRBJ2-1,CAWSFQTSGGRDEQFF,TGTGCCTGGAGTTTCCAGACTAGCGGGGGTCGAGATGAGCAGTTCTTC
-,14,TRBD1,TRBV19,TRBJ2-3,CASNSGGFTDTQYF,TGTGCCAGTAATTCAGGGGGATTCACAGATACGCAGTATTTT
-,16,TRBD1,TRBV11-2,TRBJ1-6,CASSSRQGLVHSPLHF,TGTGCCAGCAGCTCTCGACAGGGCCTAGTTCATTCACCCCTCCACTTT
-,16,TRBD1,TRBV7-9,TRBJ2-3,CASSPGTGLATDTQYF,TGTGCCAGCAGCCCAGGGACAGGGCTGGCCACAGATACGCAGTATTTT
-,15,-,TRBV14,TRBJ2-2,CASSQYGGTTGELFF,TGTGCCAGCAGCCAATACGGGGGAACGACCGGGGAGCTGTTTTTT
-,18,-,TRBV14,TRBJ2-5,CASSQLRPLGWTQETQYF,TGTGCCAGCAGCCAACTAAGACCCCTGGGATGGACCCAAGAGACCCAGTACTTC
-,13,-,TRBV30,TRBJ1-4,CAWSAGWSEKLFF,TGTGCCTGGTCGGCAGGGTGGAGTGAAAAACTGTTTTTT
-,14,-,TRBV5-4,TRBJ2-5,CASSSERAQETQYF,TGTGCCAGCAGCTCGGAGCGGGCTCAAGAGACCCAGTACTTC
few,15,-,TRBV19,TRBJ1-5,CASSILGMSNQPQHF,TGTGCCAGTAGTATACTAGGGATGAGCAATCAGCCCCAGCATTTT
-,14,-,TRBV7-9,TRBJ2-1,CASSPSGGYNEQFF,TGTGCCAGCAGCCCCTCCGGGGGCTACAATGAGCAGTTCTTC
-,16,-,TRBV5-6,TRBJ1-6,CASSSTGSGAGSPLHF,TGTGCCAGCAGCTCGACAGGAAGCGGAGCGGGATCACCCCTCCACTTT
-,16,-,TRBV27,TRBJ1-6,CASSLGGREYNSPLHF,TGTGCCAGCAGTTTGGGTGGCAGGGAATATAATTCACCCCTCCACTTT
-,14,TRBD1,TRBV7-8,TRBJ2-7,CASSRGTGSYEQYF,TGTGCCAGCAGCCGAGGGACAGGTTCCTACGAGCAGTACTTC
-,16,-,TRBV5-6,TRBJ1-3,CASSLNLGRSGNTIYF,TGTGCCAGCAGCTTAAACTTGGGACGCTCTGGAAACACCATATATTTT
-,16,TRBD2,TRBV27,TRBJ2-5,CASSLSLGLAEETQYF,TGTGCCAGCAGTTTATCCCTAGGGCTAGCGGAAGAGACCCAGTACTTC
-,12,-,TRBV19,TRBJ2-5,CASRLAGETQYF,TGTGCCAGTAGGCTGGCCGGGGAGACCCAGTACTTC
-,13,-,TRBV27,TRBJ2-1,CASSSKPGNEQFF,TGTGCCAGCAGTTCGAAGCCGGGGAATGAGCAGTTCTTC
few,13,TRBD1,TRBV11-3,TRBJ2-7,CASSSGQGYEQYF,TGTGCCAGCAGCTCCGGACAGGGCTACGAGCAGTACTTC
-,12,-,TRBV5-1,TRBJ2-1,CASMGNGDEQFF,TGCGCCAGCATGGGGAACGGCGATGAGCAGTTCTTC
-,13,-,TRBV15,TRBJ2-1,CATSRTPIDEQFF,TGTGCCACCAGCAGGACCCCAATCGATGAGCAGTTCTTC
-,12,-,TRBV30,TRBJ2-3,CASSRGADTQYF,TGTGCCTCCTCCCGCGGGGCAGATACGCAGTATTTT
few,14,-,TRBV27,TRBJ2-7,CASSRQELSYEQYF,TGTGCCAGCAGTCGGCAGGAACTCTCCTACGAGCAGTACTTC
-,13,-,TRBV14,TRBJ1-1,CASSLYQNTEAFF,TGTGCCAGCAGCTTGTATCAGAACACTGAAGCTTTCTTT
once,15,-,TRBV30,TRBJ1-3,CAWSVTQGYGNTIYF,TGTGCCTGGAGTGTAACTCAGGGGTATGGAAACACCATATATTTT
-,13,TRBD2,TRBV10-1,TRBJ2-5,CATGVAGADEQYF,TGCGCCACGGGGGTAGCGGGAGCTGATGAGCAGTACTTC
-,12,-,TRBV5-1,TRBJ2-7,CASALRDAEQYF,TGCGCCAGCGCCCTAAGGGACGCGGAGCAGTACTTC
-,15,-,TRBV6-5,TRBJ1-1,CASSYSGGSDTEAFF,TGTGCCAGCAGTTACTCCGGGGGCTCAGACACTGAAGCTTTCTTT
once,14,-,TRBV7-2,TRBJ1-5,CASSSRQAGQPQHF,TGTGCCAGCAGCTCTCGGCAGGCGGGTCAGCCCCAGCATTTT
-,11,-,TRBV2,TRBJ2-1,CASSEGTVRFF,TGTGCCAGCAGTGAAGGGACAGTAAGGTTCTTC
-,12,-,TRBV7-9,TRBJ1-1,CASSLERGEAFF,TGTGCCAGCAGCTTGGAAAGGGGTGAAGCTTTCTTT
-,12,-,TRBV5-1,TRBJ2-7,CASNGDFYEQYF,TGCGCCAGCAACGGGGACTTCTACGAGCAGTACTTC
-,17,-,TRBV9,TRBJ1-6,CASSVEGTGVGNSPLHF,TGTGCCAGCAGCGTAGAAGGTACCGGGGTTGGGAATTCACCCCTCCACTTT
-,14,-,TRBV19,TRBJ2-3,CASKGPAVPDTQYF,TGTGCCAGTAAGGGACCCGCAGTGCCAGATACGCAGTATTTT
-,17,-,TRBV5-1,TRBJ1-3,CASSLGKGIFSGNTIYF,TGCGCCAGCAGCTTGGGTAAGGGGATCTTCTCTGGAAACACCATATATTTT
-,13,TRBD2,TRBV5-4,TRBJ2-1,CASSWTSYNEQFF,TGTGCCAGCAGCTGGACTAGTTACAATGAGCAGTTCTTC
-,18,-,TRBV19,TRBJ2-1,CASSTRSSVPGISHEQFF,TGTGCCAGTAGTACCAGGAGTTCCGTACCGGGAATTTCTCATGAGCAGTTCTTC
-,14,TRBD1,TRBV25-1,TRBJ1-2,CASSGKGTGSGYTF,TGTGCCAGCAGTGGAAAAGGGACAGGTTCTGGCTACACCTTC
once,14,TRBD2,TRBV5-1,TRBJ2-2,CASLEGGGTGELFF,TGCGCCAGCCTCGAGGGCGGGGGCACCGGGGAGCTGTTTTTT
-,12,-,TRBV7-9,TRBJ2-5,CASSPPERTQYF,TGTGCCAGCAGCCCACCCGAGAGGACCCAGTACTTC
-,17,TRBD2,TRBV28,TRBJ2-2,CASSGGLAGGGRGELFF,TGTGCCAGCAGCGGAGGACTAGCGGGAGGAGGGCGCGGGGAGCTGTTTTTT
-,11,-,TRBV1,TRBJ1-4,CTRDHNEKLFF,TGCACCAGGGACCATAATGAAAAACTGTTTTTT
-,16,-,TRBV6-5,TRBJ2-6,CASSYSRLHGANVLTF,TGTGCCAGCAGTTACTCGAGACTTCACGGGGCCAACGTCCTGACTTTC